The 7 T cell receptor beta chains below were found in one sample sequenced in a study of a mutant IDH1 vaccine in newly diagnosed glioma. These TCRs' antigens remain unknown. Specified time point: week 35, safety follow-up. With topical imiquimod, each dose of the vaccine consisted of 300 ug of mutant IDH1 20-mer peptide. Some clones are missing from TCRdb's copy, which holds only in-frame ones; the method was immunoSEQ multiplex PCR. The table includes tens of thousands of clones, 81% detected once. Sequenced here: PBMCs, sampled from a glioma patient whose treatment included an IDH1 peptide vaccine. The receptors originated from a middle-aged woman with glioma. Some clones in this sample may be carry-over from other donors' samples.

The chain links TRBV7-2 to TRBJ1-1; unclear D gene. Germline lookup yields CDR1 SGHTA and CDR2 FQGNSA. This CDR3 region has 12 residues. V was cut by 2 bases and J by 5 bases, with 6 bases left in between. The CDR3 DNA reads TGTGCCAGCAGCTTATTTACAACTGAAGCTTTCTTT. As protein: CASSLFTTEAFF.

This clone occurred once. This sequence joins TRBV5-4 and TRBJ2-6, with TRBD1 as a possible D gene (6 bases). The germline V gene has CDR1 SGHNT and CDR2 YYREEE (reference sequence). This CDR3 has 14 amino acids. V lost 2 bases and J lost 7, with 10 bases in between. The CDR3 DNA is TGTGCCAGCAGCTTACTCGGGACAGCCAACGTCCTGACTTTC. Its protein is CASSLLGTANVLTF.

The chain couples TRBV19 to TRBJ2-2; D is possibly TRBD1 (6 bases). Germline V gene data show CDR1 as LNHDA and CDR2 as SQIVND (reference sequence). Trimming cost V 3 bases and J 3 bases, with 17 bases left between them. The CDR3 has 17 amino acids. The CDR3 reads CASSMAIGDTDTGELFF. CDR3 DNA: TGTGCCAGTAGTATGGCGATTGGGGACACCGACACCGGGGAGCTGTTTTTT. Drawing the rest from reference TRBV19 and TRBJ2-2, the complete variable domain is DGGITQSPKYLFRKEGQNVTLSCEQNLNHDAMYWYRQDPGQGLRLIYYSQIVNDFQKGDIAEGYSVSREKKESFPLTVTSAQKNPTAFYLCASSMAIGDTDTGELFFGEGSRLTVL.

The V call is TRBV27, the J call TRBJ1-1; 8 nucleotides line up with TRBD1. J gave up 3 bases and V 4 bases, and 7 bases lay outside the gene matches. The V gene's germline CDR1 is MNHEY and CDR2 SMNVEV (reference sequence). This CDR3 comprises 15 residues. CDR3 loop: CASSSLGQGDTEAFF. In DNA, the CDR3 is TGTGCCAGCAGTTCTCTCGGACAGGGCGACACTGAAGCTTTCTTT.

This clone was seen a handful of times. The rearrangement joins TRBV25-1 to TRBJ2-2, with 12 bases matching TRBD1. CDR1 is MGHDK and CDR2 is SYGVNS in the germline V gene. The CDR3 has 17 amino acids. V trimming: 1 base; J trimming: 7 bases; junction bases outside the gene matches: 7. This CDR3 reads CASSELGTGGANGELFF. The CDR3 nucleotides are TGTGCCAGCAGTGAATTGGGGACAGGGGGCGCGAACGGGGAGCTGTTTTTT.

The chain is built from TRBV7-6 and TRBJ1-1; D remains unclear. CDR3 size: 12 residues. Looked up from germline, CDR1 is SGHVS and CDR2 is FNYEAQ. Deletions cut 5 bases from V and 6 bases from J, with 10 bases between. CDR3 loop: CASSAARSEAFF. CDR3 DNA sequence: TGTGCCAGCAGCGCCGCCCGGTCTGAAGCTTTCTTT.

This sequence joins TRBV19 and TRBJ2-3, with D maybe TRBD1 (5 bases). CDR3 length: 14 amino acids. The V end was cut by 10 bases, the J end by 1 base, with 15 bases between. Germline loops: CDR1 LNHDA, CDR2 SQIVND (reference sequence). The CDR3 sequence is CATAKGAGTDTQYF. For the CDR3, the DNA is TGTGCCACAGCCAAAGGGGCCGGCACAGATACGCAGTATTTT.